These 10 T cell receptor beta chains originate from one sample sequenced in a study of blood T cell repertoires in COVID-19. Assay used: immunoSEQ multiplex PCR; TCRdb lists only in-frame clones, some missing. Among a few hundred thousand clones listed, more than 70% were seen once. Sequenced material: peripheral blood. All receptors come from a man aged 18 to 29 who had recovered from COVID-19.

V usage is TRBV6-5 and J usage is TRBJ1-3, with D maybe TRBD1 (6 bases). Germline loops: CDR1 MNHEY, CDR2 SVGAGI. V lost 5 bases to trimming and J lost 8 bases, with 19 bases between them. The CDR3 totals 15 residues. The CDR3 protein is CASSQQQGRLDTIYF. Here the CDR3 DNA reads TGTGCCAGCAGTCAACAACAGGGTCGGCTTGACACCATATATTTT.

The chain uses TRBV11-2 and TRBJ1-4, with D possibly being TRBD1 (6 bases). Germline V gene sequence: CDR1 SGHAT, CDR2 FQNNGV. Between the trimmed V and J ends, which lost 1 base and 11 bases, there was a span of 11 bases. The CDR3 is made up of 13 amino acids. The CDR3 sequence: CASSLVDRQKLFF. Written as DNA, the CDR3 is TGTGCCAGCAGCTTAGTGGACAGACAGAAACTGTTTTTT. The variable domain in full, completed from reference TRBV11-2 and TRBJ1-4, reads EAGVAQSPRYKIIEKRQSVAFWCNPISGHATLYWYQQILGQGPKLLIQFQNNGVVDDSQLPKDRFSAERLKGVDSTLKIQPAKLEDSAVYLCASSLVDRQKLFFGSGTQLSVL.

V usage is TRBV6-6 and J usage is TRBJ1-2, with D unresolved. There are 12 residues in the CDR3. Trimming left V 4 bases short and J 10 bases short, with 13 bases between. Germline CDR1 reads MNHNY; CDR2 reads SVGAGI (reference sequence). CDR3: CASSSKDGFYTF. Here the CDR3 DNA reads TGTGCCAGCAGTTCTAAAGACGGGTTCTACACCTTC.

The chain recombines TRBV5-4 with TRBJ2-1; D is ambiguous. Germline lookup yields CDR1 SGHNT and CDR2 YYREEE (reference sequence). V lost 4 bases and J lost 0, with 20 bases in between. CDR3 length: 18 amino acids. The CDR3 bases are TGTGCCAGCAGCCTAGTCCCAAGCCCGACCAGCTCCTACAATGAGCAGTTCTTC. Translating gives CASSLVPSPTSSYNEQFF.

The chain carries TRBV4-1 and TRBJ2-3; D remains unclear. CDR1 is MGHRA, CDR2 YSYEKL, per germline. V lost 1 base to trimming and J lost 6 bases, with 5 bases between them. CDR3 length: 12 residues. CDR3: CASSQGRDTQYF. CDR3 DNA: TGCGCCAGCAGCCAAGGGCGGGATACGCAGTATTTT.

The rearrangement links TRBV12-2 to TRBJ1-3; the table's D gene call, TRBD1, was not cross checked with the DNA. TRBV12-2 corresponds to a pseudogene. The CDR3 contains 14 residues. The CDR3 region is CASRLLTAGNTIYF. CDR3 nucleotide sequence: TGTGCAAGTCGCTTACTAACAGCTGGAAACACCATATATTTT.

This chain uses TRBV27 with TRBJ2-3; TRBD1 matches at 7 bases. The germline CDR1 and CDR2 sequences are MNHEY and SMNVEV (reference sequence). The CDR3 consists of 16 residues. The V and J ends lost 4 bases and 4 bases, in that order; junction bases with no gene match: 11. The CDR3 region has the DNA TGTGCCAGCAGTTCCCACCCGACAGGGCAGGCAGATACGCAGTATTTT. It translates to CASSSHPTGQADTQYF.

This chain joins TRBV21-1 and TRBJ2-2; the table assigns TRBD1, which was not confirmed against the DNA. TRBV21-1 is marked as a pseudogene. CDR3 length: 23 amino acids. DNA of the CDR3: TGTGCCAGCAGCAAAGCGAGGGGGTTTGAGCTGCCACGACCAACAACGAACACCGGGGAGCTGTTTTTT. Protein sequence: CASSKARGFELPRPTTNTGELFF.

The rearrangement joins TRBV6-5 to TRBJ1-2; D perhaps matches TRBD1 (6 bases). Trimming removed 10 bases at V and 6 bases at J, with 24 bases between. The V gene's germline CDR1 is MNHEY and CDR2 SVGAGI. The CDR3 runs 15 residues. The CDR3 DNA sequence: TGTGCCACCCCGAGCTGGGTTCGAGCAGGGGATGGCTACACCTTC. Protein product: CATPSWVRAGDGYTF.

This clone was detected once. The rearrangement joins TRBV12-5 to TRBJ2-7; D is possibly TRBD1 (5 bases). The CDR3 covers 12 residues. The ends were cut back, 3 bases at V and 6 bases at J, with 9 bases in the middle. From germline, CDR1 is LGHNT and CDR2 FRNRAP. The CDR3 here is CASGFQGGEQYF. CDR3 nucleotides: TGTGCTAGTGGTTTTCAGGGTGGCGAGCAGTACTTC.